This T cell receptor beta chain was recovered during a study of CD8+CD57+ T cells in acquired aplastic anemia listed by TCRdb under 2018. In terms of the full investigation: Extracted DNA from sorted CD4+ and CD8+ cells averaged around 3.5 ug, ranging from roughly 0.17 to 27.4 ug. An average of roughly 9.8 million reads for CD4+ cells and roughly 11 million reads for CD8+ cells was obtained from healthy donor samples. On the study overall, not on this receptor specifically: Some 27 CD8+ CDR3 sequences were found in both patients and controls but appeared to be highly expressed in patients and within the immunodominant clones of the patients. Between patients and healthy controls, no significant difference in CD8+ Simpson's diversity was found (P=0.060).

In the case of this clonotype: Which antigen it targets is not known. There are no base qualities to consult, and no much larger clone falls within one base.

Taken from the germline V gene, the CDR1 and CDR2 loops are SGHRS and YFSETQ. The CDR3, cysteine through phenylalanine, is 17 amino acids long. Just CDR3 DNA is preserved here, 51 bases in frame from base 1. In this study, sorted CD4+ and CD8+ T cells from the blood of healthy subjects and of severe aplastic anemia patients had their TCR repertoires deep-sequenced. Ficoll-Paque density gradient centrifugation was used to isolate peripheral blood mononuclear cells. Before DNA extraction, CD4+ and CD8+ T cells were sorted by FACS or by magnetic beads. Genomic DNA served as template for TCR beta VDJ combination and CDR3 sequence profiling. An Illumina HiSeq 2000 was used for TCR repertoire sequencing. The study's processing was this. Repertoires were assessed using TRBV/TRBJ rearrangement plots, CDR3 size and DJ length profiles, and Simpson's diversity index. The most abundant DNA sequence in the deep sequencing data was taken as the immunodominant clone. CDR3 amino acid sequences were screened for sharing across subjects and compared with published repertoires and the VDJdb database. The public reads were quality trimmed at Q25 with fastp and then assembled into clones with MiXCR by TCRdb, keeping productive beta chains. Here each entry gathers all rows of one CDR3 protein and keeps the most common genes and DNA. These V and J calls are TCRdb output, not the study's own analysis. This sample is represented by around 170,000 distinct CDR3 sequences; around 60% of them were singletons. Jointly, the top ten make up under 60% of the sample.

Sequenced: sorted CD4+, CD8+, or CD8+CD57+ T cells (not recorded which) from PBMCs. The sequence derives from a human donor in good health. The sequence joins TRBV5-1 to TRBJ2-5; the D gene is perhaps TRBD1, on 6 matching bases. Gene TRBJ2-7 matches the end of the DNA better, so the J call may be wrong. The CDR3 has the sequence CASSLASTGPVPYEQYF. The bases are TGCGCCAGCAGCTTGGCCTCGACAGGACCCGTACCCTACGAGCAGTACTTC.